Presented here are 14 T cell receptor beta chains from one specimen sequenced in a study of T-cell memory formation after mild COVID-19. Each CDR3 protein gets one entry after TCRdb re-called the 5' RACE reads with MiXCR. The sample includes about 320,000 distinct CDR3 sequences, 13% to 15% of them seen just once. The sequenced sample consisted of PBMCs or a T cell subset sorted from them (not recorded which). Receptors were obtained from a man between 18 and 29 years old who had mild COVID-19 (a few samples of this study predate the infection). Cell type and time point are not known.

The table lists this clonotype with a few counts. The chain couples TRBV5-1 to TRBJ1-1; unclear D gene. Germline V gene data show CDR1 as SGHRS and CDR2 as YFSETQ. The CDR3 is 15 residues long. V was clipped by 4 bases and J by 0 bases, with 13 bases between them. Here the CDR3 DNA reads TGCGCCAGCAGCCGAACACGGAACATGAACACTGAAGCTTTCTTT. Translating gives CASSRTRNMNTEAFF.

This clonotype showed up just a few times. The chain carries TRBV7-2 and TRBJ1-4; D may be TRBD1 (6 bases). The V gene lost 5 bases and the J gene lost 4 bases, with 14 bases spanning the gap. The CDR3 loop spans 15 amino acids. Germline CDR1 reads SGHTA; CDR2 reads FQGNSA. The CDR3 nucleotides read TGTGCCAGCAGCCCCCGACAGGCACATAATGAAAAACTGTTTTTT. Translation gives CASSPRQAHNEKLFF. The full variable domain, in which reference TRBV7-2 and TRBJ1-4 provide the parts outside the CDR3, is GAGVSQSPSNKVTEKGKDVELRCDPISGHTALYWYRQSLGQGLEFLIYFQGNSAPDKSGLPSDRFSAERTGGSVSTLTIQRTQQEDSAVYLCASSPRQAHNEKLFFGSGTQLSVL.

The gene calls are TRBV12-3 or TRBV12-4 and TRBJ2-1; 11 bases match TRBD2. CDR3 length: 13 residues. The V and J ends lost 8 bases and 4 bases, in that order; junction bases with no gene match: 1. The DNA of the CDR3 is TGTGCCAGCCGGACTAGCGGGTACAATGAGCAGTTCTTC. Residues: CASRTSGYNEQFF.

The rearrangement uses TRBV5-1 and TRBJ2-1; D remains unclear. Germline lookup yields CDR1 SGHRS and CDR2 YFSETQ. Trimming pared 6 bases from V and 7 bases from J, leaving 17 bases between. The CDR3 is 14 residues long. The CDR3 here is CASTPGPPLNEQFF. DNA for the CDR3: TGCGCCAGCACACCGGGTCCGCCTTTAAATGAGCAGTTCTTC.

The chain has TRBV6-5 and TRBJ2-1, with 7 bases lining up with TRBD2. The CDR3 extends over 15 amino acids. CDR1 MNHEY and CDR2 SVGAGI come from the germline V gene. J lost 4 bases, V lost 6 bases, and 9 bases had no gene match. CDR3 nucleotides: TGTGCCAGCAGCCGGTCGGGGAGGGGATACAATGAGCAGTTCTTC. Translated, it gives CASSRSGRGYNEQFF.

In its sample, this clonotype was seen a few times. CDR3: CSATDRGRVEKLFF. In nucleotides, the CDR3 is TGCAGTGCTACCGACAGGGGGCGTGTTGAAAAACTGTTTTTT. The chain combines TRBV20-1 with TRBJ1-4, with 10 nucleotides matching TRBD1. Germline values: CDR1 DFQATT, CDR2 SNEGSKA (reference sequence). J was trimmed by 7 bases and V by 4 bases; bases with no gene match: 6. This CDR3 is built from 14 residues.

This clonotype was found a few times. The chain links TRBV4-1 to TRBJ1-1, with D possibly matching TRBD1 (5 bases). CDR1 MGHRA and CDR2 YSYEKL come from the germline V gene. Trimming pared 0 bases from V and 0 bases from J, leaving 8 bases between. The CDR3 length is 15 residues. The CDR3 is CASSQEGRVNTEAFF. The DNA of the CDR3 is TGCGCCAGCAGCCAAGAAGGCAGGGTGAACACTGAAGCTTTCTTT.

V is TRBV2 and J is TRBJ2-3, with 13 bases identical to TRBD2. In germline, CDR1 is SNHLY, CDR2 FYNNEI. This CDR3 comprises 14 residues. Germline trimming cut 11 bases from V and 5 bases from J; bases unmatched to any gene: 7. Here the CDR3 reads CALRLAGGEDTQYF. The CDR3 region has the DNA TGTGCCTTGCGACTAGCGGGGGGTGAAGATACGCAGTATTTT. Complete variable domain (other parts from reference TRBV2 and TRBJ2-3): EPEVTQTPSHQVTQMGQEVILRCVPISNHLYFYWYRQILGQKVEFLVSFYNNEISEKSEIFDDQFSVERPDGSNFTLKIRSTKLEDSAMYFCALRLAGGEDTQYFGPGTRLTVL.

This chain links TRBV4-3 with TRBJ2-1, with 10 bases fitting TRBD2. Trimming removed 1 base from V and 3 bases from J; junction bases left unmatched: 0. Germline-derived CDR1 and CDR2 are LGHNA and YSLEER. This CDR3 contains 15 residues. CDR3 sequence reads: CASSQGTSGYNEQFF. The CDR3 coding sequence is TGCGCCAGCAGCCAAGGGACTAGCGGCTACAATGAGCAGTTCTTC.

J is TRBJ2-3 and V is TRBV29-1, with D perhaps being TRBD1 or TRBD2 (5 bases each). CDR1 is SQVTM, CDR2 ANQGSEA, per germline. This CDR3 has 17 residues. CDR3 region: CSDLRGTDRAGTDTQYF. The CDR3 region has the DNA TGCAGTGATCTCCGGGGCACAGACCGAGCGGGCACAGATACGCAGTATTTT.

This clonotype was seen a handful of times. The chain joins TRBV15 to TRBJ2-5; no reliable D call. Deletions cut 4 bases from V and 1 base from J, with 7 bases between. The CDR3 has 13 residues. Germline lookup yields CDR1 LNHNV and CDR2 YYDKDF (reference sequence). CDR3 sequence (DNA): TGTGCCACCAGCACAGGCACCCAAGAGACCCAGTACTTC. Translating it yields CATSTGTQETQYF.

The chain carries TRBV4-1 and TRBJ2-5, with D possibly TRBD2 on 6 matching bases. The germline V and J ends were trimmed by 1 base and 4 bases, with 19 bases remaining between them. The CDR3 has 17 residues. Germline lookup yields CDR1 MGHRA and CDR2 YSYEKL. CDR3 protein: CASSQAPPGLPRETQYF. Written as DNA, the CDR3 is TGCGCCAGCAGCCAAGCCCCCCCGGGACTCCCACGAGAGACCCAGTACTTC.

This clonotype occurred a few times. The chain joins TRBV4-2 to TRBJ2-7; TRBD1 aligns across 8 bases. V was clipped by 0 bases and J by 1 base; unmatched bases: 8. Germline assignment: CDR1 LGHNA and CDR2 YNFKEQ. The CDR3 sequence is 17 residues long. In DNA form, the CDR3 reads TGTGCCAGCAGCCAAGATTACCGGACAGGGCCATCCTACGAGCAGTACTTC. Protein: CASSQDYRTGPSYEQYF.

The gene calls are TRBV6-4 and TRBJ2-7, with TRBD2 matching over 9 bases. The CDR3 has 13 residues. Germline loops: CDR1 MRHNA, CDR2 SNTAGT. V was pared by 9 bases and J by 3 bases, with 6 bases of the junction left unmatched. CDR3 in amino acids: CASGLAGDYEQYF. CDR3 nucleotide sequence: TGTGCCAGTGGATTAGCGGGGGACTACGAGCAGTACTTC.